The next 15 T cell receptor beta chains were all read from a single sample in a study of identical twins (dated by TCRdb to 2016 to 2018). Library generation was performed with 5' RACE. Instrument on record: Illumina HiSeq 2000. TCRdb trimmed public reads at Q25 via fastp, called clones via MiXCR and kept in-frame beta chains. Identical CDR3 protein sequences are pooled into one entry, listed with their most common genes and DNA. Present in this sample are 420,000 or so distinct CDR3 sequences, approximately 17% of which were seen just once. The top ten clones comprise 9.5% to 15% of the sample. What was sequenced was naive T cells sorted from blood. The meaning of the sample's cell subset or site label: cells isolated with a human naive T-cell isolation kit. Every receptor here comes from a man over 45 in good health.

Ten or more counts support this clonotype. The chain employs TRBV12-3 or TRBV12-4 and TRBJ2-2, with no clear D. The CDR3 loop spans 16 amino acids. The germline V and J ends were trimmed by 8 bases and 2 bases, with 18 bases remaining between them. CDR3 DNA sequence: TGTGCCAGCGGGTCCATTCTGTTTGCAAACACCGGGGAGCTGTTTTTT. Translated: CASGSILFANTGELFF.

The CDR3 loop reads CAWSVAGGRGEQFF. DNA of the CDR3: TGTGCCTGGAGTGTCGCGGGAGGGCGGGGTGAGCAGTTCTTC. The chain couples TRBV30 to TRBJ2-1, with 9 positions matching TRBD2. Germline V gene lookup returns CDR1 GTSNPN and CDR2 SVGIG (reference sequence). CDR3 length: 14 residues. Trimming cost V 0 bases and J 9 bases; bases outside gene matches: 6.

This clonotype was observed a few times. CDR3: CSVELRTSGNTGELFF. The CDR3 DNA reads as TGCAGCGTTGAATTAAGGACTAGCGGCAACACCGGGGAGCTGTTTTTT. This chain uses TRBV29-1 with TRBJ2-2; 10 bases agree with TRBD2. After removal of 2 bases from V and 2 bases from J, the junction contained 5 bases not matched to a gene. Germline-derived CDR1 and CDR2 are SQVTM and ANQGSEA. This CDR3 contains 16 residues.

This clonotype was observed at least ten times. The J gene is TRBJ2-3, the V gene TRBV7-2; D tentatively fits TRBD1 or TRBD2 (5 bases each). V lost 6 bases to trimming and J lost 10 bases, with 14 bases between them. The CDR3 consists of 12 residues. Germline V gene data show CDR1 as SGHTA and CDR2 as FQGNSA. The CDR3 DNA sequence: TGTGCCAGCAGGCTCGCCGGGGCTTCGCAGTATTTT. This gives the protein CASRLAGASQYF. The full variable domain, with the rest looked up from reference TRBV7-2 and TRBJ2-3, is GAGVSQSPSNKVTEKGKDVELRCDPISGHTALYWYRQSLGQGLEFLIYFQGNSAPDKSGLPSDRFSAERTGGSVSTLTIQRTQQEDSAVYLCASRLAGASQYFGPGTRLTVL.

The rearrangement uses TRBV5-1 and TRBJ2-5; D not certain. CDR3 size: 12 residues. Germline CDR1 is SGHRS and CDR2 is YFSETQ. V dropped 5 bases and J dropped 0 bases, with 5 bases sitting between them. The CDR3: CASRTHQETQYF. The CDR3 region has the DNA TGCGCCAGCAGGACCCACCAAGAGACCCAGTACTTC.

This clonotype was observed a handful of times. V gene TRBV4-1 combines with J gene TRBJ2-5; D ambiguous. This CDR3 comprises 13 residues. The germline V and J ends were trimmed by 1 base and 5 bases, with 8 bases remaining between them. From germline, CDR1 is MGHRA and CDR2 YSYEKL. The DNA for the CDR3 is TGCGCCAGCAGCCAAGGGCGAATGGAGACCCAGTACTTC. Translating gives CASSQGRMETQYF.

This rearrangement joins TRBV7-2 to TRBJ1-2; 7 nucleotides line up with TRBD1. Germline V gene data show CDR1 as SGHTA and CDR2 as FQGNSA. The CDR3 is 14 amino acids. V was clipped by 3 bases and J by 8 bases; unmatched bases: 9. The CDR3 region is CASSFLTGTEGYTF. DNA for the CDR3: TGTGCCAGCAGCTTTCTGACAGGGACAGAGGGCTACACCTTC.

This clonotype has just a few counts. This CDR3 is CASSPRAGPYNEQFF. The CDR3 nucleotides read TGTGCCAGCAGCCCCCGAGCGGGACCCTACAATGAGCAGTTCTTC. V and J are TRBV7-3 and TRBJ2-1; TRBD2 matches 7 bases. CDR1 is SGHTA, CDR2 FQGTGA, per germline. Losses at the gene ends were 5 bases for V and 2 bases for J; bases not matched to a gene: 6. CDR3 length: 15 amino acids.

The V gene is TRBV6-1, the J gene TRBJ2-7; maybe TRBD2 (6 bases). Per the germline V gene, CDR1 is MNHNS and CDR2 is SASEGT. Trimming cost V 6 bases and J 1 base, with 19 bases left between them. The CDR3 consists of 16 residues. As DNA, the CDR3 is TGTGCCAGCAGCTTTGTCCAGCGGGTCAATTCCTACGAGCAGTACTTC. Translating gives CASSFVQRVNSYEQYF.

The chain links TRBV4-3 to TRBJ2-3; D ambiguous. The germline gives CDR1 LGHNA, CDR2 YSLEER. The V end was cut by 1 base, the J end by 3 bases, with 11 bases between. The CDR3 is 15 residues long. This CDR3 is CASSQGGPRTDTQYF. CDR3 nucleotides: TGCGCCAGCAGCCAAGGTGGGCCGAGGACAGATACGCAGTATTTT.

This clonotype came up many times. V and J are TRBV18 and TRBJ2-3; D unclear. V lost 8 bases to trimming and J lost 5 bases, with 11 bases between them. The CDR3 runs 12 residues. Germline lookup yields CDR1 KGHSH and CDR2 LQKENI. Here the CDR3 DNA reads TGTGCCAGCAGCCCTCCGGGAGATACGCAGTATTTT. This codes for CASSPPGDTQYF.

This rearrangement joins TRBV10-2 to TRBJ1-1, with D perhaps matching TRBD1 (5 bases). The CDR3 totals 18 residues. Trimming took off 2 bases at V and 1 base at J, with 20 bases between the two ends. CDR1 WSHSY and CDR2 SAAADI come from the germline V gene. The CDR3 sequence is CASSEGAGQRKGNTEAFF. Written as DNA, the CDR3 is TGCGCCAGCAGTGAGGGGGCAGGCCAACGGAAGGGGAACACTGAAGCTTTCTTT.

In this sample, this clonotype turned up many times. The chain uses TRBV11-2 and TRBJ2-3; D is undetermined. There are 14 residues in the CDR3. Per the germline V gene, CDR1 is SGHAT and CDR2 is FQNNGV. Trimming cost V 2 bases and J 0 bases, with 6 bases left between them. CDR3 DNA: TGTGCCAGCAGCTTAACGTATAGCACAGATACGCAGTATTTT. Translated: CASSLTYSTDTQYF.

Many counts were recorded for this clonotype. The rearrangement uses TRBV20-1 and TRBJ2-1; 10 bases map to TRBD2. Germline-derived CDR1 and CDR2 are DFQATT and SNEGSKA (reference sequence). With V trimmed by 6 bases and J by 7 bases, 9 bases remained unmatched. The CDR3 has 14 residues. The CDR3 region has the DNA TGCAGTGCCCCGCCGGGACTAGCGACGAATGAGCAGTTCTTC. The encoded protein is CSAPPGLATNEQFF.

The rearrangement links TRBV10-3 to TRBJ2-5; no clear D gene. Germline V gene data show CDR1 as ENHRY and CDR2 as SYGVKD. Trimming removed 6 bases at V and 1 base at J, with 12 bases between. The CDR3 has 14 residues. The CDR3 loop reads CAIRLGPSQETQYF. CDR3 DNA: TGTGCCATCAGGTTAGGACCGAGCCAAGAGACCCAGTACTTC.